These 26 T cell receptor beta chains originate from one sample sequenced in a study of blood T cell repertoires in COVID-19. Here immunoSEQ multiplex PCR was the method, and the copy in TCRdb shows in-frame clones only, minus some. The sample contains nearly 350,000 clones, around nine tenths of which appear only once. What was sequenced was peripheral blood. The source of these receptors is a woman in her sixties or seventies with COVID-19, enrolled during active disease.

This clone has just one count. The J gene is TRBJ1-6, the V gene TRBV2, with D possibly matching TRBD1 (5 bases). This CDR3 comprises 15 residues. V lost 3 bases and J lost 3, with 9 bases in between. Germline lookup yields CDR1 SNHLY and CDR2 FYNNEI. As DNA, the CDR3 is TGTGCCAGCAGTGAGCGGGACTACTATAATTCACCCCTCCACTTT. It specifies CASSERDYYNSPLHF. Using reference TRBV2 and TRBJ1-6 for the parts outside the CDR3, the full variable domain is EPEVTQTPSHQVTQMGQEVILRCVPISNHLYFYWYRQILGQKVEFLVSFYNNEISEKSEIFDDQFSVERPDGSNFTLKIRSTKLEDSAMYFCASSERDYYNSPLHFGNGTRLTVT.

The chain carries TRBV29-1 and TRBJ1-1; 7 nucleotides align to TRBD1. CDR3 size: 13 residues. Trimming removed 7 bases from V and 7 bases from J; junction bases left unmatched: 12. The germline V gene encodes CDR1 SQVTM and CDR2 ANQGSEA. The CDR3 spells CSGITGAPDEAFF. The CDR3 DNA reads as TGCAGCGGAATCACAGGGGCGCCCGATGAAGCTTTCTTT.

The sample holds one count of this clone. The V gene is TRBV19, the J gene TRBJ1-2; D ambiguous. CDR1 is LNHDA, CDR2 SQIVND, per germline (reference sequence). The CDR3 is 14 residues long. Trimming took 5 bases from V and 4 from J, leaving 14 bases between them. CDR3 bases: TGTGCCAGTAGTGCCTCCGACCAGGCCTATGGCTACACCTTC. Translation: CASSASDQAYGYTF. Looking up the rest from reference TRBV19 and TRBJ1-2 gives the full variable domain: DGGITQSPKYLFRKEGQNVTLSCEQNLNHDAMYWYRQDPGQGLRLIYYSQIVNDFQKGDIAEGYSVSREKKESFPLTVTSAQKNPTAFYLCASSASDQAYGYTFGSGTRLTVV.

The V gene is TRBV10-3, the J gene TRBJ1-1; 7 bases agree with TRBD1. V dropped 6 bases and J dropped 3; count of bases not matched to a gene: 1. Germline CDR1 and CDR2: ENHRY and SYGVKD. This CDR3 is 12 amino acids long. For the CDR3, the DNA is TGTGCCATCAGCGGGACAGACACTGAAGCTTTCTTT. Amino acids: CAISGTDTEAFF.

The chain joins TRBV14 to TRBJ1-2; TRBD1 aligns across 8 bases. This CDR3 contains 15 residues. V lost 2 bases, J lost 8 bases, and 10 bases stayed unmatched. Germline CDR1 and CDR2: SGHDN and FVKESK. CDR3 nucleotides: TGTGCCAGCAGCCAAAATAACAGGGGGGCTGCCGGCTACACCTTC. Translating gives CASSQNNRGAAGYTF.

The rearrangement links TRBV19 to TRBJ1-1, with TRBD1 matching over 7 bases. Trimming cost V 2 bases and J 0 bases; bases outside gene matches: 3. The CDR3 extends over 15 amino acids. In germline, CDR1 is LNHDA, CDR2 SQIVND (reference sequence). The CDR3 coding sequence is TGTGCCAGTAGTATACGGGACAGCTTGAACACTGAAGCTTTCTTT. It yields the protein CASSIRDSLNTEAFF.

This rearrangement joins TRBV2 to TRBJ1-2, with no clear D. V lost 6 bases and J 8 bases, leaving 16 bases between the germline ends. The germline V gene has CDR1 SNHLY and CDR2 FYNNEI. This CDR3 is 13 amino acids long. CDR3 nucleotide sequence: TGTGCCAGCAGGCCGCGGACTCCCTACGGCTACACCTTC. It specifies CASRPRTPYGYTF.

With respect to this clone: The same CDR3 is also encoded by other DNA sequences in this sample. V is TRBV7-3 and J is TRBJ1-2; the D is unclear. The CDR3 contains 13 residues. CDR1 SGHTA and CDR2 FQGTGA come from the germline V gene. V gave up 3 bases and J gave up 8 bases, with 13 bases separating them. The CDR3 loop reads CASSFDRGGGYTF. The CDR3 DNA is TGTGCCAGCAGCTTTGATCGAGGTGGCGGCTACACCTTC.

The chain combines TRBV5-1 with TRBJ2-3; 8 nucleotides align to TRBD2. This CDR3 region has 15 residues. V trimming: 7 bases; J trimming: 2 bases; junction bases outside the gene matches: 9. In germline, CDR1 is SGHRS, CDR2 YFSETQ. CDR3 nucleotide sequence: TGCGCCAGCCGGGTCGGGGGGGCCAACACAGATACGCAGTATTTT. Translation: CASRVGGANTDTQYF.

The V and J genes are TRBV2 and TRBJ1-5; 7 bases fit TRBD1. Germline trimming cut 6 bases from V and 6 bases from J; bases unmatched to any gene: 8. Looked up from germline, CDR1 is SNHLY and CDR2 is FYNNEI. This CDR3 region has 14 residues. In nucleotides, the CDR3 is TGTGCCAGCAGGGAACAGGGGAAGGGTCAGCCCCAGCATTTT. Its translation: CASREQGKGQPQHF.

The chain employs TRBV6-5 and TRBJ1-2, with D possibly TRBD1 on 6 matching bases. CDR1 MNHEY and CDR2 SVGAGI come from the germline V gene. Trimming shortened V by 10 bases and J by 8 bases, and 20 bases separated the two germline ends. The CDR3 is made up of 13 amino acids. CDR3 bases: TGTGCCACTGACAGGCGGTATGGGGGCGGCTACACCTTC. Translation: CATDRRYGGGYTF.

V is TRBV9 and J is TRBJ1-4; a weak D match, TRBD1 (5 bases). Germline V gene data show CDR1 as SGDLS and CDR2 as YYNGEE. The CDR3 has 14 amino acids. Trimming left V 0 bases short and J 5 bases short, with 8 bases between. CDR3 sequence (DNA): TGTGCCAGCAGCGTAGGAGACAGAAATGAAAAACTGTTTTTT. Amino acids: CASSVGDRNEKLFF.

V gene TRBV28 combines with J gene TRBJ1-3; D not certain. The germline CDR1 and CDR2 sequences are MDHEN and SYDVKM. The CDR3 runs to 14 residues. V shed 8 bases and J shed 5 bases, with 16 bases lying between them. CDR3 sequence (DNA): TGTGCCAGCCAAGAGCGGAGAGGACGAAACACCATATATTTT. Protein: CASQERRGRNTIYF. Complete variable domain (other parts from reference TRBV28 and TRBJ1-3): DVKVTQSSRYLVKRTGEKVFLECVQDMDHENMFWYRQDPGLGLRLIYFSYDVKMKEKGDIPEGYSVSREKKERFSLILESASTNQTSMYLCASQERRGRNTIYFGEGSWLTVV.

Written as DNA, the CDR3 is TGCGCCAGCAGCCAAGATCGGGCGGGGGGACGATACAATGAGCAGTTCTTC. Its protein product is CASSQDRAGGRYNEQFF. The J gene is TRBJ2-1, the V gene TRBV4-3; TRBD2 agrees at 8 bases. The germline CDR1 and CDR2 sequences are LGHNA and YSLEER. The CDR3 is 17 amino acids. J gave up 4 bases and V 0 bases, and 8 bases lay outside the gene matches.

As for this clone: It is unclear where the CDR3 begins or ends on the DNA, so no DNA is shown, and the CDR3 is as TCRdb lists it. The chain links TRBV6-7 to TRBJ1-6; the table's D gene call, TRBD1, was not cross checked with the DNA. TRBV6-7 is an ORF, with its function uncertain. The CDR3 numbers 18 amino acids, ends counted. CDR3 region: CASLRAGTGVGVDSPLHF.

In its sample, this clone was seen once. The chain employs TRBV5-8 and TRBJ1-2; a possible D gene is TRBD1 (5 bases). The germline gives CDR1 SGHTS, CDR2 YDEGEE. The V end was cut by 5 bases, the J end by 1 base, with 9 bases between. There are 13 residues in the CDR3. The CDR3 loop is CASRRGFNYGYTF. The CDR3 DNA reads TGTGCCAGCAGAAGGGGATTTAACTATGGCTACACCTTC.

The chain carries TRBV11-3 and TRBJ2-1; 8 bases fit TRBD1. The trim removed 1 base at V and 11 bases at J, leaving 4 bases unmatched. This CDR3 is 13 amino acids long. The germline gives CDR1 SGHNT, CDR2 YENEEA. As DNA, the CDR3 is TGTGCCAGCAGCTTAGGTCGGACAGGGAAGCAGTTCTTC. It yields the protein CASSLGRTGKQFF.

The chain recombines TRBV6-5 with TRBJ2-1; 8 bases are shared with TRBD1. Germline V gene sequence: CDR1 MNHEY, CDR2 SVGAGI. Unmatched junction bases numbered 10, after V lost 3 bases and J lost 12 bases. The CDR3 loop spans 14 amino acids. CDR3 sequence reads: CASSYYGQGAGQFF. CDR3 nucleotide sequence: TGTGCCAGCAGTTATTACGGTCAGGGGGCAGGGCAGTTCTTC.

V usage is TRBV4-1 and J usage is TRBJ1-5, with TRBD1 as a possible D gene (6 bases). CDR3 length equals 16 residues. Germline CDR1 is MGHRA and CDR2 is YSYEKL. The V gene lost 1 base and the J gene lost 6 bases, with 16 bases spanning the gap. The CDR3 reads CASSQGRGGAGQPQHF. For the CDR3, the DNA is TGCGCCAGCAGCCAAGGGAGAGGGGGGGCAGGTCAGCCCCAGCATTTT.

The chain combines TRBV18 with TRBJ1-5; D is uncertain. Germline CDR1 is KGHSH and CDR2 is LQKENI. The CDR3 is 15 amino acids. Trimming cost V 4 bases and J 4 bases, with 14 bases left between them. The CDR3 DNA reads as TGTGCCAGCTCACTAAATGACCGGGAAAATCAGCCCCAGCATTTT. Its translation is CASSLNDRENQPQHF.

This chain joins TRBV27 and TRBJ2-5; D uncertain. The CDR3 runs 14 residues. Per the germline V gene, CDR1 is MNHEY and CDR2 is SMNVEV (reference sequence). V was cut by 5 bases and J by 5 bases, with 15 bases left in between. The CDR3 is CASSDSRSRETQYF. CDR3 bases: TGTGCCAGCAGTGACTCTCGGTCGAGGGAGACCCAGTACTTC.

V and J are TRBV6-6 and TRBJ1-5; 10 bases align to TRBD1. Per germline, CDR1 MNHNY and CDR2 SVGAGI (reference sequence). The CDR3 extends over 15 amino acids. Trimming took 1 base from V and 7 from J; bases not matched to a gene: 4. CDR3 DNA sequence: TGTGCCAGCAGTTACTACGGGACAGGGGACCAGCCCCAGCATTTT. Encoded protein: CASSYYGTGDQPQHF.

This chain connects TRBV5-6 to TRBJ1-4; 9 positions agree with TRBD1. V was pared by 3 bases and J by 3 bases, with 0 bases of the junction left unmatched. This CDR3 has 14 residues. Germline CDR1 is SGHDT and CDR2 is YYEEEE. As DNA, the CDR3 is TGTGCCAGCAGCTGGACAGGGGCTAATGAAAAACTGTTTTTT. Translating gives CASSWTGANEKLFF.

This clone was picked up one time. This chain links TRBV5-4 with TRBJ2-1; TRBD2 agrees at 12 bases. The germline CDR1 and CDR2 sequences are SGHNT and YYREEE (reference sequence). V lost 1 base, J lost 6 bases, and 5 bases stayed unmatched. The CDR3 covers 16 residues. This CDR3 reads CASSLILAGGSNEQFF. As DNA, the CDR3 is TGTGCCAGCAGCTTGATACTAGCGGGGGGCAGCAATGAGCAGTTCTTC.

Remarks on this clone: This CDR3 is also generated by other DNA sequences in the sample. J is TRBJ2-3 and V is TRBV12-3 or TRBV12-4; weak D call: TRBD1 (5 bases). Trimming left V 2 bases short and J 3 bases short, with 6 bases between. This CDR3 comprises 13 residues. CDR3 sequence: CASSLTGTDTQYF. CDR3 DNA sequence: TGTGCCAGCAGTTTAACAGGTACAGATACGCAGTATTTT.

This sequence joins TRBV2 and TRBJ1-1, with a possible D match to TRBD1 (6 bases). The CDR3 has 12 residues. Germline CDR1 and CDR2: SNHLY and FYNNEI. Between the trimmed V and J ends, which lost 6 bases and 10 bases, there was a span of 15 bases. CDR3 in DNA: TGTGCCAGCAGCCAAGACAGGCAGGGAGCTTTCTTT. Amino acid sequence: CASSQDRQGAFF.